This T cell receptor beta chain originates from a study of CD8+CD57+ T cells in acquired aplastic anemia. On the study more broadly: The sorted CD4+ and CD8+ cells yielded an average around 3.2 ug of DNA.

Genomic DNA, the template, was used for profiling of the TCR beta VDJ and CDR3. TCRdb passed the reads through MiXCR, listing each CDR3 protein once. Found here are about 150,000 distinct CDR3 sequences, just over 50% of them singletons; the top ten hold around 12%. Per the germline V gene, CDR1 is DFQATT and CDR2 is SNEGSKA (reference sequence). The CDR3 runs to 12 residues. The V end was cut by 3 bases, the J end by 7 bases, with 12 bases between. It was patients with CD8+CD57+ cell expansion by flow cytometry who were chosen for sequencing. The enrolled patients all had severe acquired aplastic anemia.

The clonotype originates from a human donor with aplastic anemia. V usage is TRBV20-1 and J usage is TRBJ1-2; D remains unclear. The sample was sorted CD4+, CD8+, or CD8+CD57+ T cells (not recorded which) from PBMCs. The CDR3, as DNA: TGCAGTGCTAGTAACCGATCGTCTGGCTACACCTTC. This codes for CSASNRSSGYTF.